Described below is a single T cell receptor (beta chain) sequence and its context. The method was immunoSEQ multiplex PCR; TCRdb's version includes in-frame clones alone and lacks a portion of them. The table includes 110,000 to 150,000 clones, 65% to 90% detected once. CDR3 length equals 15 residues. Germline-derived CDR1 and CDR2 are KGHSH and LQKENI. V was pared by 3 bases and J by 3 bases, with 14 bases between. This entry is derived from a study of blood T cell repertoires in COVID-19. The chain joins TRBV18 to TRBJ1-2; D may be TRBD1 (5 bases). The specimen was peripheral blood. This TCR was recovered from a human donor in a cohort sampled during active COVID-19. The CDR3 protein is CASSPRPGLDYGYTF. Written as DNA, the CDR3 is TGTGCCAGCTCACCTCGTCCAGGGCTAGACTATGGCTACACCTTC. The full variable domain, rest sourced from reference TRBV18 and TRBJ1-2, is NAGVMQNPRHLVRRRGQEARLRCSPMKGHSHVYWYRQLPEEGLKFMVYLQKENIIDESGMPKERFSAEFPKEGPSILRIQQVVRGDSAAYFCASSPRPGLDYGYTFGSGTRLTVV.